One and the same sample provided the 10 T cell receptor beta chains below, sequenced in a study of blood T cell repertoires in COVID-19. This table comes from immunoSEQ multiplex PCR, and its TCRdb copy is limited to in-frame clones, with some not included. Among about 20,000 clones listed, roughly 91% were seen once. Material for sequencing was peripheral blood. Every receptor here comes from a woman aged 55-75 years with active COVID-19.

The chain links TRBV7-9 to TRBJ1-1; no clear D gene. V lost 4 bases and J lost 5, with 11 bases in between. The CDR3 covers 13 residues. The germline gives CDR1 SEHNR, CDR2 FQNEAQ (reference sequence). The CDR3 DNA reads as TGTGCCAGCAGCTCCGAGGTCGGGACTGAAGCTTTCTTT. Encoded protein: CASSSEVGTEAFF.

CDR3 sequence reads: CASSSRTGADTQYF. The CDR3 DNA reads TGCGCCAGCAGCTCCCGGACAGGGGCAGATACGCAGTATTTT. The chain links TRBV5-1 to TRBJ2-3; 9 bases align to TRBD1. Germline CDR1 is SGHRS and CDR2 is YFSETQ. The ends lost 3 bases at V and 4 bases at J; junction bases unmatched: 3. The CDR3 is made up of 14 amino acids.

This chain connects TRBV10-2 to TRBJ1-1, with D perhaps matching TRBD1 (5 bases). CDR1 is WSHSY and CDR2 is SAAADI in the germline V gene. The V end was cut by 8 bases, the J end by 1 base, with 14 bases between. The CDR3 is 14 residues long. The CDR3 protein is CASGGTLGNTEAFF. Here the CDR3 DNA reads TGCGCCAGCGGGGGGACTCTCGGGAACACTGAAGCTTTCTTT.

This clone turned up a few times. V and J are TRBV12-3 or TRBV12-4 and TRBJ2-3; TRBD2 matches 7 bases. Trimming removed 6 bases from V and 3 bases from J; junction bases left unmatched: 3. There are 13 residues in the CDR3. The CDR3 DNA sequence: TGTGCCAGCAGCTGGGGGGGTACAGATACGCAGTATTTT. Amino acid sequence: CASSWGGTDTQYF.

The chain has TRBV5-1 and TRBJ2-5; D call uncertain. Germline V gene lookup returns CDR1 SGHRS and CDR2 YFSETQ. The CDR3 has 15 residues. The V end lost 1 base, the J end lost 4 bases, and 14 bases lay between the germline ends. The CDR3 sequence is CASSLKWAMLETQYF. In nucleotides, the CDR3 is TGCGCCAGCAGCTTGAAGTGGGCTATGTTAGAGACCCAGTACTTC. The whole variable domain, filled in from reference TRBV5-1 and TRBJ2-5, reads KAGVTQTPRYLIKTRGQQVTLSCSPISGHRSVSWYQQTPGQGLQFLFEYFSETQRNKGNFPGRFSGRQFSNSRSEMNVSTLELGDSALYLCASSLKWAMLETQYFGPGTRLLVL.

The V and J genes are TRBV10-3 and TRBJ2-3; D may be TRBD2 (7 bases). CDR3 length equals 14 residues. Germline V gene data show CDR1 as ENHRY and CDR2 as SYGVKD. V shed 10 bases and J shed 11 bases, with 25 bases lying between them. The CDR3 protein is CATTWGGPIGLQYF. The CDR3, as DNA: TGTGCCACCACCTGGGGGGGCCCGATCGGTTTGCAGTATTTT.

The chain uses TRBV3-1 (or the pseudogene TRBV3-2) and TRBJ2-5; TRBD1 matches 11 bases. V was pared by 4 bases and J by 6 bases, with 7 bases of the junction left unmatched. Germline V lookup: CDR1 LGHDT, CDR2 YNNKEL (reference sequence). The CDR3 runs 15 residues. For the CDR3, the DNA is TGTGCCAGCAGCCCACCCGGGACAGGGGGGAAGACCCAGTACTTC. It translates to CASSPPGTGGKTQYF.

The CDR3 here is CASNGQYTDTQYF. CDR3 in DNA: TGTGCCAGCAACGGACAGTATACAGATACGCAGTATTTT. The rearrangement links TRBV9 to TRBJ2-3, with D perhaps TRBD1 (6 bases). The germline V gene has CDR1 SGDLS and CDR2 YYNGEE. There are 13 residues in the CDR3. V gave up 6 bases and J gave up 3 bases, with 11 bases separating them.

Remarks on this clone: At one end the junction does not follow the germline gene, possibly because of a read error. The rearrangement joins TRBV6-4 to TRBJ1-2, with D tentatively TRBD1 (6 bases). CDR3 length equals 14 residues. Germline V gene data show CDR1 as MRHNA and CDR2 as SNTAGT. CDR3 DNA sequence: TGTGCCAGCAGCAACAATCAGACAGGAAGGCGTGACAACTTC. Translated: CASSNNQTGRRDNF.

The chain carries TRBV6-4 and TRBJ2-2; no clear D. CDR3 length: 13 residues. Trimming stripped 2 bases from V and 7 bases from J, with 8 bases between. CDR1 MRHNA and CDR2 SNTAGT come from the germline V gene. CDR3 DNA sequence: TGTGCCAGCAGTGACGATACGCGCGGGGAGCTGTTTTTT. Encoded protein: CASSDDTRGELFF.